This entry lists 2 T cell receptor beta chains sequenced from one sample in a study of blood T cell repertoires in COVID-19. Data came from immunoSEQ multiplex PCR; TCRdb stores just in-frame clones and leaves some out. Of a few hundred thousand clones in the sample, more than 70% were seen once. The sequenced material came from peripheral blood. The receptors stem from a young woman with acute or convalescent COVID-19.

The chain carries TRBV7-3 and TRBJ2-1; D may be TRBD2 (5 bases). There are 16 residues in the CDR3. Germline V gives CDR1 SGHTA, CDR2 FQGTGA. The V gene lost 5 bases and the J gene lost 6 bases, with 20 bases spanning the gap. CDR3 sequence (DNA): TGTGCCAGCAGCCCTCGGCGGGTACGATCAATCAATGAGCAGTTCTTC. Its protein is CASSPRRVRSINEQFF.

This sequence joins TRBV20-1 and TRBJ1-2, with no clear D. The CDR3 runs to 11 residues. The germline CDR1 and CDR2 sequences are DFQATT and SNEGSKA (reference sequence). V shed 5 bases and J shed 4 bases, with 8 bases lying between them. CDR3 protein: CSAPHSYGYTF. CDR3 sequence (DNA): TGCAGTGCTCCCCATTCCTATGGCTACACCTTC.